This T cell receptor (beta chain) was recorded in a study of blood T cell repertoires in COVID-19 (TCRdb year 2020). About the full investigation: Collaborator samples came from the United States, Italy and Spain and covered acute and convalescent phases of COVID-19. The samples were drawn from the first 160 participants of the ongoing ImmuneRACE study and from 1,200 or so subjects provided by 6 global collaborators. Nearly every sample came with metadata listing a de-identified subject ID, COVID-19 status, age in years and sex. Subjects who had been exposed to COVID-19, were actively infected with it, or had recovered from it provided the deeply sampled blood TCRbeta repertoires that made up the dataset. The prospective study material was composed of cDNA or gDNA derived from T cells, B-cell-depleted T cells, or PBMCs. HLA class I and class II types, where available, came from metadata supplied by the sample provider rather than from assay-based typing. A freely available public database, intended as a resource for researchers studying the immune response to SARS-CoV-2, is where the repertoires were released. What the research found in general, with its limitations: Clinical and demographic metadata were provided uncurated, with the amount varying by source and participant.

About this clone: The clone's antigen remains unknown. The input lacks base qualities; no much larger clone sits a single base away.

Including cysteine and phenylalanine, the CDR3 has 14 amino acids. Only the CDR3 DNA stays, 42 bases, in frame from base 1. V is reduced by 0 bases and J by 5 bases, leaving a spacing of 7 bases between them. The germline V gene encodes CDR1 LGHNA and CDR2 YSLEER. TCRbeta CDR3 regions were amplified from genomic DNA by means of the immunoSEQ Assay, a bias-controlled multiplex PCR. In the source study's methods: Nucleated cell counts per sample were estimated from amplification of reference gene primers within the assay. To quantify the absolute abundance of each unique TCRbeta CDR3 rearrangement, sequence reads were collapsed and filtered. For each sample, productive Simpson clonality was calculated by taking the square root of Simpson's diversity index across productive rearrangements. Here the immuneACCESS table is served through TCRdb, limited to in-frame sequences with V and J called. Missing clones are a known gap in these copies; in checked studies unresolved V genes cover under half, and the rest lacks a known reason. The V and J calls and clone size are taken from that table; D and trimming were inferred from the DNA. This sample holds a few hundred thousand clones; roughly 89% were observed only once. The ten largest clones take up about 2% of the sample.

In Seattle, one collaborating source enrolled patients while the infection was active and tracked those patients longitudinally over the course of disease. Each collaborating institution followed its own protocols to collect whole blood in K2EDTA tubes. For TCRbeta analysis, collaborators shipped samples in one of three forms: frozen whole blood, isolated PBMCs, or DNA extracted from either of those sample types. The TCR was taken from a woman aged 60-70 years with COVID-19, enrolled during active disease. The specimen was peripheral blood. The chain was built from TRBV4-3 and TRBJ2-2; matching of 6 bases hints at TRBD1 as the D gene. The encoded CDR3 is CASSQEGGTGELFF. At the DNA level, the sequence is TGCGCCAGCAGCCAAGAAGGGGGAACCGGGGAGCTGTTTTTT.